This passage covers 2 T cell receptor beta chains from one sample sequenced in a study of blood T cell repertoires in COVID-19. Assay used: immunoSEQ multiplex PCR; TCRdb lists only in-frame clones, some missing. This sample has a few hundred thousand clones, with just over 85% found just once. Sequenced input: peripheral blood. The receptors stem from a man between 25 and 39 years old who had recovered from COVID-19.

This clone was observed a single time. The J gene is TRBJ2-2, the V gene TRBV5-1, with 8 bases aligning to TRBD2. V was clipped by 4 bases and J by 1 base; unmatched bases: 9. This CDR3 contains 17 residues. Per germline, CDR1 SGHRS and CDR2 YFSETQ. This chain's CDR3 is CASSQINSGVNTGELFF. The CDR3, as DNA: TGCGCCAGCAGCCAAATAAATAGCGGGGTGAACACCGGGGAGCTGTTTTTT. Full variable domain (remainder filled in from reference TRBV5-1 and TRBJ2-2): KAGVTQTPRYLIKTRGQQVTLSCSPISGHRSVSWYQQTPGQGLQFLFEYFSETQRNKGNFPGRFSGRQFSNSRSEMNVSTLELGDSALYLCASSQINSGVNTGELFFGEGSRLTVL.

This clone was detected a few times. This rearrangement joins TRBV5-1 to TRBJ1-1; no firm D call. Per germline, CDR1 SGHRS and CDR2 YFSETQ. V gave up 2 bases and J gave up 7 bases, with 9 bases separating them. CDR3 length: 12 amino acids. The CDR3 reads CASSLPPGEAFF. For the CDR3, the DNA is TGCGCCAGCAGCTTACCCCCAGGTGAAGCTTTCTTT.